The T cell receptor (beta chain) under discussion was sequenced for a study of blood T cell repertoires in COVID-19. Study in general: Sources were T cells, B-cell-depleted T cells, or PBMCs; the material itself was cDNA or gDNA.

Under the authors' procedure: From reference gene primer amplification, estimates of nucleated cell counts were derived. Generated by immunoSEQ multiplex PCR, the TCRdb table keeps only in-frame clones and is missing some. D and trimming come from the DNA, and the V and J calls and clone size come from that table. The table has some 150,000 clones, 75% to 90% seen once; the top ten hold about 2.5%. Germline values: CDR1 SNHLY, CDR2 FYNNEI. The CDR3 sequence is 18 residues long. V was pared by 8 bases and J by 2 bases, with 18 bases of the junction left unmatched. This chain uses TRBV2 with TRBJ2-3; 8 bases align to TRBD1. The TCR was taken from a man aged 50 to 60 with active COVID-19. The material sequenced was peripheral blood. Written as DNA, the CDR3 is TGTGCCAGCCCCCCGGGACAGGTGCGGGTGGGTAACACAGATACGCAGTATTTT. This translates into CASPPGQVRVGNTDTQYF.